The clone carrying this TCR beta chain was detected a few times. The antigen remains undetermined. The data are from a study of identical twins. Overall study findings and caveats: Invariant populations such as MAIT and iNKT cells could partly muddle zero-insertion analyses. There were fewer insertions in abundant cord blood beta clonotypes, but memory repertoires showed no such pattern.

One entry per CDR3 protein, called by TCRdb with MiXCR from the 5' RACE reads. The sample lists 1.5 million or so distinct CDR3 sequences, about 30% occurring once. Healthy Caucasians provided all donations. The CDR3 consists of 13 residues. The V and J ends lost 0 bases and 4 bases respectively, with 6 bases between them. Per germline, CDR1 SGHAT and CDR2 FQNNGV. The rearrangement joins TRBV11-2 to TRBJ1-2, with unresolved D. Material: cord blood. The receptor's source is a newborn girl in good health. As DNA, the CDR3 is TGTGCCAGCAGCTTAGAACCTTTCTATGGCTACACCTTC. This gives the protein CASSLEPFYGYTF.